The T cell receptor (beta chain) described here comes from a study of cytomegalovirus exposure and HLA in healthy donors. Study findings and constraints: A later analysis linked some 17,000 TCR beta sequences to HLA alleles at 0.05 false discovery rate.

Remarks on this clone: What it binds is not known.

This CDR3 is built from 13 residues. V lost 9 bases and J lost 2; bases outside the gene matches: 6. Germline V lookup: CDR1 MDHEN, CDR2 SYDVKM. PCR amplification relied on 60 Vbeta primers (plus 13 Jbeta primers). Only in-frame clones appear in the TCRdb table, and some are missing; sequencing was by immunoSEQ multiplex PCR. The sample lists 150,000 to 200,000 clones; 75% to 85% were seen once. The V gene is TRBV28, the J gene TRBJ2-7; 8 bases match TRBD2. Sequencing was performed on PBMCs. This receptor was identified in a woman between 25 and 40 years old in good health and CMV-seronegative. CDR3 nucleotide sequence: TGTGCCAGTACTCGGGGGGGCACCTACGAGCAGTACTTC. Its protein is CASTRGGTYEQYF.